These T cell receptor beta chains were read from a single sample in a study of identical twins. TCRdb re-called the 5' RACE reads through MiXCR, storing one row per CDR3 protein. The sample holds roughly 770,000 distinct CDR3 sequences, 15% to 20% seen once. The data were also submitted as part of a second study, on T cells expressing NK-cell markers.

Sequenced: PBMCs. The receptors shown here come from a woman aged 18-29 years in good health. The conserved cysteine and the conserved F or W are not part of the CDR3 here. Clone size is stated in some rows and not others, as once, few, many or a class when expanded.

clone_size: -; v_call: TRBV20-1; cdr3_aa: SARESWDAIQETQY
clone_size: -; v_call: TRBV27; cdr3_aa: ATGYSNNEQF
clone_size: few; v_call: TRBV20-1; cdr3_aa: SARSTGDQPQH
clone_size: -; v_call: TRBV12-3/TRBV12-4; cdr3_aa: ASSVLPEQF
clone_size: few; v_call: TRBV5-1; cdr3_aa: ASSLGLAGEKYEQY
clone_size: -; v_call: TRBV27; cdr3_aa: ASSSYGQFRNSPLH
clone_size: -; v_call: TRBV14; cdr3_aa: ASSQVPWSIGPFRLEETQY
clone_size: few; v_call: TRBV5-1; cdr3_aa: ASSLLGLQDEQF
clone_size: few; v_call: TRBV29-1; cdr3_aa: SHAARTYNEQF
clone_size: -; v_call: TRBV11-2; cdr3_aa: ASSLGRDTSGNTIY
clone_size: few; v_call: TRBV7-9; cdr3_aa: ASSTGSADTQY
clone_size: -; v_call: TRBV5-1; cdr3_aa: ASSLNPSAYEQY
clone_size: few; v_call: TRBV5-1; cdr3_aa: ASSFGQGEETQY
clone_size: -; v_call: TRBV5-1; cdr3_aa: ASSAAGGTVGTDTQY
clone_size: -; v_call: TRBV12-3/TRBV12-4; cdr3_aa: ASSESRKRTDTQY
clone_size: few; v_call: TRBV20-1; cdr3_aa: SASRNSYEQY
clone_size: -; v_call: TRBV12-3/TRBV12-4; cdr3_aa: ASSALTGELF
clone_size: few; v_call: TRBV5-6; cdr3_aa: ASSLERGRGGYT
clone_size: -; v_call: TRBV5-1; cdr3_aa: ASSKTEQSDTQY
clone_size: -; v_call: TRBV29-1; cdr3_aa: SAMTDRPGYT